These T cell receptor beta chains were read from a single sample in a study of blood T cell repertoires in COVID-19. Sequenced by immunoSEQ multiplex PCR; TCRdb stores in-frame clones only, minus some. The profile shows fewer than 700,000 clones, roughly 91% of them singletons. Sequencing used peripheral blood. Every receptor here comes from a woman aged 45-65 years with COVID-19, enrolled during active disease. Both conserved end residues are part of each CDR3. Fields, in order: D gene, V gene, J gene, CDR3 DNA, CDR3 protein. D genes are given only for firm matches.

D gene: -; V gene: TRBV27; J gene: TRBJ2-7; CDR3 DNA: TGTGCCAGCAGTTTTGGCAGTTTCTACGAGCAGTACTTC; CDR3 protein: CASSFGSFYEQYF
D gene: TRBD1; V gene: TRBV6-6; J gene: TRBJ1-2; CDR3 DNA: TGTGCCAGCAGACCGGGACAGGCGAACTATGGCTACACCTTC; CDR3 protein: CASRPGQANYGYTF
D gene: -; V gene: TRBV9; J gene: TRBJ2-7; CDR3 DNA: TGTGCCAGCAGCGTAGGCGGAGAACCCTACGAGCAGTACTTC; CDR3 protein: CASSVGGEPYEQYF
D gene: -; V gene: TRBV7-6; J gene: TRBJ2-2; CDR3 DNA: TGTGCCCAAACCGAGACCGGGGAGCTGTTTTTT; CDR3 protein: CAQTETGELFF
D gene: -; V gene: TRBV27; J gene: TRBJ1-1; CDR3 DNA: TGTGCCAGCAGTTCCCAGGGGATTTGGACTGAAGCTTTCTTT; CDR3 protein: CASSSQGIWTEAFF
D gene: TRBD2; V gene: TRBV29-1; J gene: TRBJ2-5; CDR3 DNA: TGCAGCGTTGGGACTAGCGGGCGCGAGACCCAGTACTTC; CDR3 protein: CSVGTSGRETQYF
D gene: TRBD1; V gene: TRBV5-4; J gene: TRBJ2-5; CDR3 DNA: TGTGCCACCGGCGACAGGGTCCAAGAGACCCAGTACTTC; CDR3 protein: CATGDRVQETQYF
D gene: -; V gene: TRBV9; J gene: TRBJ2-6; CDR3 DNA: TGTGCCAGCAGCCCCCCGGACTACCTCTCTGGGGCCAACGTCCTGACTTTC; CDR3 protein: CASSPPDYLSGANVLTF
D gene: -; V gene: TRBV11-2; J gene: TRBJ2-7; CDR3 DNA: TGTGCCAGCAGCCCCCTAGTTACCTACGAGCAGTACTTC; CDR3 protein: CASSPLVTYEQYF
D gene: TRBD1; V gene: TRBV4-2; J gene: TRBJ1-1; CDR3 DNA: TGTGCCAGCAGCCTTCAACAGGGGGCCTCGCTTGAAGCTTTCTTT; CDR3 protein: CASSLQQGASLEAFF
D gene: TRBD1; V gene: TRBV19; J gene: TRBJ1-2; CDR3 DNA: TGTGCCAGCAGAGGGGGACAGGCGGGCAACTATGGCCACACCTTC; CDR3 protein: CASRGGQAGNYGHTF
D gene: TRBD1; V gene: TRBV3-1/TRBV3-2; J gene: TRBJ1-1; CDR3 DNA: TGTGCCAGCAGTCGACAGGGAAGGAACACTGAAGCTTTCTTT; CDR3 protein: CASSRQGRNTEAFF
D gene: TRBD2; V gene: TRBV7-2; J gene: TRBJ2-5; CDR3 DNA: TGTGCCAGCAGCTCGACTAGCGGGGGGGCTGCCCAGTACTTC; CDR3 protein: CASSSTSGGAAQYF
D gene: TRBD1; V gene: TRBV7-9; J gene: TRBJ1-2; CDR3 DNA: TGTGCCAGCAGCTTACAGGGGGCTGGCTATGGCTACACCTTC; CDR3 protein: CASSLQGAGYGYTF
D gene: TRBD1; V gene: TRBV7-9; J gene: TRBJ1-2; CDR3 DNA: TGTGCCAGCAGCCTCGCTACGGTCCGGACAGGGGTGAGAGGCTACACCTTC; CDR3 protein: CASSLATVRTGVRGYTF
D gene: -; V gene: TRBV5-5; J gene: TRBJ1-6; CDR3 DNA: TGTGCCAGCAGCTTCGGGGTCGGCTCCTATAATTCACCCCTCCACTTT; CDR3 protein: CASSFGVGSYNSPLHF